Below are 26 T cell receptor beta chains sequenced from a single sample in a study of blood T cell repertoires in COVID-19. The repertoire was sequenced with immunoSEQ multiplex PCR; TCRdb's copy has only in-frame clones and lacks some. The data hold over 150,000 clones, with about nine tenths observed a single time. Sequencing was performed on peripheral blood. The source of these receptors is a man between 18 and 35 years old with acute or convalescent COVID-19.

The chain has TRBV9 and TRBJ2-7; TRBD2 agrees at 13 bases. With V trimmed by 4 bases and J by 4 bases, 8 bases remained unmatched. CDR1 and CDR2 from the germline V gene are SGDLS and YYNGEE. This CDR3 is built from 16 residues. The CDR3 bases are TGTGCCAGCAGCCCCCGGACTAGCGGGAGTAGGTACGAGCAGTACTTC. This translates into CASSPRTSGSRYEQYF.

This clone was counted a single time. The chain employs TRBV4-1 and TRBJ1-1; 7 bases match TRBD1. J was trimmed by 2 bases and V by 3 bases; bases with no gene match: 6. The CDR3 has 15 amino acids. The germline V gene has CDR1 MGHRA and CDR2 YSYEKL. CDR3 in amino acids: CASSQLGQINTEAFF. The CDR3 DNA reads TGCGCCAGCAGCCAGCTGGGACAGATAAACACTGAAGCTTTCTTT.

The genes are TRBV19 and TRBJ2-7; 12 bases are a match to TRBD1. Germline-derived CDR1 and CDR2 are LNHDA and SQIVND (reference sequence). V lost 6 bases and J lost 0; bases outside the gene matches: 6. The CDR3 sequence is 16 residues long. The CDR3 sequence: CASSPGTGGGSYEQYF. The CDR3 nucleotides read TGTGCCAGTAGCCCCGGGACAGGGGGCGGCTCCTACGAGCAGTACTTC. The full variable domain, completed using reference TRBV19 and TRBJ2-7, is DGGITQSPKYLFRKEGQNVTLSCEQNLNHDAMYWYRQDPGQGLRLIYYSQIVNDFQKGDIAEGYSVSREKKESFPLTVTSAQKNPTAFYLCASSPGTGGGSYEQYFGPGTRLTVT.

This chain joins TRBV2 and TRBJ2-7; D is ambiguous. Germline CDR1 reads SNHLY; CDR2 reads FYNNEI. The length of the CDR3 is 12 residues. Trimming pared 3 bases from V and 7 bases from J, leaving 10 bases between. CDR3 sequence: CASSDPLREQYF. CDR3 nucleotides: TGTGCCAGCAGTGATCCTCTGAGGGAGCAGTACTTC. Based on the CDR3 plus reference TRBV2 and TRBJ2-7, the full variable domain is EPEVTQTPSHQVTQMGQEVILRCVPISNHLYFYWYRQILGQKVEFLVSFYNNEISEKSEIFDDQFSVERPDGSNFTLKIRSTKLEDSAMYFCASSDPLREQYFGPGTRLTVT.

The chain uses TRBV7-8 and TRBJ2-7; D remains ambiguous. Germline V CDR1 and CDR2: SGHVS, FQNEAQ. The length of the CDR3 is 15 residues. V was cut by 1 base and J by 3 bases, with 13 bases left in between. The CDR3 region is CASSLGSPYYYEQYF. DNA of the CDR3: TGTGCCAGCAGCTTAGGCAGTCCCTACTACTACGAGCAGTACTTC.

The V and J genes are TRBV5-4 and TRBJ1-4; D unclear. Germline loops: CDR1 SGHNT, CDR2 YYREEE (reference sequence). V was pared by 1 base and J by 5 bases, with 6 bases between. There are 13 residues in the CDR3. This CDR3 is CASSLTVNEKLFF. The CDR3 bases are TGTGCCAGCAGCTTGACGGTAAATGAAAAACTGTTTTTT. The full variable domain, with the rest looked up from reference TRBV5-4 and TRBJ1-4, is ETGVTQSPTHLIKTRGQQVTLRCSSQSGHNTVSWYQQALGQGPQFIFQYYREEENGRGNFPPRFSGLQFPNYSSELNVNALELDDSALYLCASSLTVNEKLFFGSGTQLSVL.

The chain is built from TRBV30 and TRBJ1-2, with 9 positions matching TRBD1. The CDR3 has 14 amino acids. Looked up from germline, CDR1 is GTSNPN and CDR2 is SVGIG (reference sequence). V was clipped by 5 bases and J by 8 bases; unmatched bases: 12. CDR3 sequence (DNA): TGTGCCTGGGGCACTACAGGGGGCACTCGCGGCTACACCTTC. Amino acid sequence: CAWGTTGGTRGYTF. Together with reference TRBV30 and TRBJ1-2, the CDR3 gives the full variable domain: SQTIHQWPATLVQPVGSPLSLECTVEGTSNPNLYWYRQAAGRGLQLLFYSVGIGQISSEVPQNLSASRPQDRQFILSSKKLLLSDSGFYLCAWGTTGGTRGYTFGSGTRLTVV.

This clone was observed a single time. The V gene is TRBV18, the J gene TRBJ2-5; D not certain. Germline CDR1 and CDR2: KGHSH and LQKENI. This CDR3 has 12 amino acids. V was clipped by 2 bases and J by 4 bases, with 5 bases between them. The CDR3 loop is CASSPEVETQYF. The CDR3 bases are TGTGCCAGCTCACCAGAGGTAGAGACCCAGTACTTC.

CDR3 sequence reads: CASSLRRQGSGNTIYF. CDR3 sequence (DNA): TGTGCCAGCAGCTTACGGCGACAGGGAAGTGGAAACACCATATATTTT. The V gene is TRBV11-2, the J gene TRBJ1-3, with 7 bases that match TRBD1. CDR3 length: 16 residues. V gave up 2 bases and J gave up 3 bases; unmatched junction bases: 7. CDR1 is SGHAT, CDR2 FQNNGV, per germline.

The chain carries TRBV10-3 and TRBJ1-1, with 7 nucleotides matching TRBD1. V shed 10 bases, J shed 4 bases, and the junction held 3 bases outside the gene matches. The germline V gene has CDR1 ENHRY and CDR2 SYGVKD. There are 11 residues in the CDR3. The CDR3 region has the DNA TGTGCCACAGGGACAGCCACTGAAGCTTTCTTT. Residues: CATGTATEAFF.

The chain links TRBV11-2 to TRBJ2-5, with D possibly matching TRBD2 (6 bases). The CDR3 loop spans 15 amino acids. V shed 0 bases and J shed 4 bases, with 12 bases lying between them. Germline V gene sequence: CDR1 SGHAT, CDR2 FQNNGV. CDR3 sequence reads: CASSLDRGGVETQYF. The DNA of the CDR3 is TGTGCCAGCAGCTTAGACCGGGGAGGTGTAGAGACCCAGTACTTC.

The V call is TRBV19, the J call TRBJ2-7, with 9 bases aligning to TRBD2. The CDR3 has 18 amino acids. CDR1 is LNHDA and CDR2 is SQIVND in the germline V gene (reference sequence). V shed 6 bases and J 3 bases; nucleotides not matched to a gene: 18. The CDR3 reads CASRETGVIAGEGYEQYF. The CDR3 DNA follows: TGTGCCAGTAGGGAGACAGGAGTCATAGCGGGAGAAGGCTACGAGCAGTACTTC.

This clone has a single count. The chain is built from TRBV4-1 and TRBJ2-3; maybe TRBD2 (6 bases). V lost 6 bases to trimming and J lost 4 bases, with 20 bases between them. The CDR3 has 16 residues. Germline CDR1 reads MGHRA; CDR2 reads YSYEKL. CDR3 bases: TGCGCCAGCAGACCATACCCGGACTACACATCAGATACGCAGTATTTT. Translated, it gives CASRPYPDYTSDTQYF.

This chain connects TRBV5-1 to TRBJ2-1, with TRBD2 identical over 9 bases. J lost 5 bases, V lost 7 bases, and 13 bases had no gene match. Germline values: CDR1 SGHRS, CDR2 YFSETQ. The CDR3 loop spans 16 amino acids. The CDR3 is CASHGGGGAENNEQFF. CDR3 DNA sequence: TGCGCCAGCCACGGGGGCGGGGGGGCCGAAAACAATGAGCAGTTCTTC.

The V and J genes are TRBV5-4 and TRBJ2-2; 7 bases line up with TRBD1. The germline CDR1 and CDR2 sequences are SGHNT and YYREEE (reference sequence). After removal of 3 bases from V and 0 bases from J, the junction contained 2 bases not matched to a gene. The CDR3 consists of 15 residues. The CDR3 bases are TGTGCCAGCAGCTGGGGACAGTCGAACACCGGGGAGCTGTTTTTT. Protein: CASSWGQSNTGELFF.

The gene calls are TRBV9 and TRBJ2-4; 10 bases align to TRBD2. The J segment lost 2 bases and the V segment lost 0 bases, leaving 11 bases of the junction unmatched. Germline V lookup: CDR1 SGDLS, CDR2 YYNGEE. The CDR3 extends over 19 amino acids. CDR3 in amino acids: CASSVEPSGGTSTKNIQYF. The CDR3 coding sequence is TGTGCCAGCAGCGTAGAGCCTAGCGGGGGTACCAGTACCAAAAACATTCAGTACTTC.

About this clone itself: Other DNA sequences in this sample translate to the same CDR3. The chain combines TRBV18 with TRBJ1-2; 10 bases are shared with TRBD1. The CDR3 extends over 13 amino acids. The J segment lost 6 bases and the V segment lost 3 bases, leaving 1 base of the junction unmatched. The germline V gene has CDR1 KGHSH and CDR2 LQKENI. CDR3 sequence: CASSPDRGHGYTF. CDR3 nucleotides: TGTGCCAGCTCACCTGACAGGGGGCATGGCTACACCTTC.

V gene TRBV30 combines with J gene TRBJ2-5, with 8 bases aligning to TRBD1. The trim removed 3 bases at V and 5 bases at J, leaving 8 bases unmatched. Germline-derived CDR1 and CDR2 are GTSNPN and SVGIG (reference sequence). CDR3 length: 14 residues. This CDR3 reads CAWRTAGGAETQYF. CDR3 bases: TGTGCCTGGAGGACCGCAGGGGGCGCCGAGACCCAGTACTTC.

This chain links TRBV20-1 with TRBJ1-1, with 8 bases fitting TRBD1. The CDR3 covers 13 residues. Germline assignment: CDR1 DFQATT and CDR2 SNEGSKA (reference sequence). Losses at the gene ends were 3 bases for V and 5 bases for J; bases not matched to a gene: 5. The CDR3 spells CSASQDRATEAFF. In nucleotides, the CDR3 is TGCAGTGCTAGTCAGGACAGGGCAACTGAAGCTTTCTTT.

This clone occurred once. V usage is TRBV5-6 and J usage is TRBJ2-7; TRBD2 matches 8 bases. Germline lookup yields CDR1 SGHDT and CDR2 YYEEEE. With V trimmed by 2 bases and J by 3 bases, 4 bases remained unmatched. The CDR3 covers 14 residues. The CDR3 sequence: CASSLPGGSYEQYF. The DNA for the CDR3 is TGTGCCAGCAGCTTACCGGGGGGGAGCTACGAGCAGTACTTC.

The gene calls are TRBV6-5 and TRBJ1-3, with unresolved D. From germline, CDR1 is MNHEY and CDR2 SVGAGI. This CDR3 has 12 amino acids. V was cut by 5 bases and J by 4 bases, with 6 bases left in between. For the CDR3, the DNA is TGTGCCAGCAGTCTCCTCGGAAACACCATATATTTT. It yields the protein CASSLLGNTIYF.

This clone has just one count. The rearrangement joins TRBV11-2 to TRBJ1-1, with 9 bases fitting TRBD1. The J segment lost 3 bases and the V segment lost 4 bases, leaving 6 bases of the junction unmatched. The CDR3 has 15 residues. The germline CDR1 and CDR2 sequences are SGHAT and FQNNGV. The CDR3 reads CASSSPGTGYTEAFF. CDR3 nucleotide sequence: TGTGCCAGCAGCTCCCCCGGGACAGGGTACACTGAAGCTTTCTTT. Looking up the rest from reference TRBV11-2 and TRBJ1-1 gives the full variable domain: EAGVAQSPRYKIIEKRQSVAFWCNPISGHATLYWYQQILGQGPKLLIQFQNNGVVDDSQLPKDRFSAERLKGVDSTLKIQPAKLEDSAVYLCASSSPGTGYTEAFFGQGTRLTVV.

This sequence joins TRBV18 and TRBJ1-2, with 7 bases that match TRBD1. Per germline, CDR1 KGHSH and CDR2 LQKENI. CDR3 length: 15 amino acids. V was clipped by 2 bases and J by 4 bases; unmatched bases: 7. The CDR3 sequence is CASSPIDGTAYGYTF. The DNA for the CDR3 is TGTGCCAGCTCACCAATAGACGGGACAGCCTATGGCTACACCTTC.

This chain links TRBV6-2 or TRBV6-3 with TRBJ2-4; weak D call: TRBD2 (6 bases). The CDR3 is 16 amino acids. In germline, CDR1 is MNHEY, CDR2 SVGEGT. V shed 6 bases and J shed 3 bases, with 18 bases lying between them. CDR3 residues: CASSQLSWGVKNIQYF. The CDR3, as DNA: TGTGCCAGCAGCCAACTGAGCTGGGGGGTCAAAAACATTCAGTACTTC.

V gene TRBV5-1 combines with J gene TRBJ2-3; TRBD1 aligns across 9 bases. The J segment lost 0 bases and the V segment lost 4 bases, leaving 3 bases of the junction unmatched. The CDR3 contains 15 residues. CDR1 SGHRS and CDR2 YFSETQ come from the germline V gene. The CDR3 spells CASSVGTGSTDTQYF. In DNA, the CDR3 is TGCGCCAGCAGCGTCGGGACAGGGAGCACAGATACGCAGTATTTT.

Worth noting for this clone: Other nucleotide sequences from this sample produce the same CDR3. V and J are TRBV19 and TRBJ1-4, with a weak D call TRBD1 (5 bases). Germline CDR1 is LNHDA and CDR2 is SQIVND (reference sequence). The CDR3 spans 14 residues. Trimming took 5 bases from V and 0 from J, leaving 7 bases between them. The CDR3: CASSPTATNEKLFF. DNA for the CDR3: TGTGCCAGTAGTCCGACAGCAACTAATGAAAAACTGTTTTTT. Based on the CDR3 plus reference TRBV19 and TRBJ1-4, the full variable domain is DGGITQSPKYLFRKEGQNVTLSCEQNLNHDAMYWYRQDPGQGLRLIYYSQIVNDFQKGDIAEGYSVSREKKESFPLTVTSAQKNPTAFYLCASSPTATNEKLFFGSGTQLSVL.